These T cell receptor beta chains were read from a single sample in a study of PD-L1 blockade in urothelial cancer. The assay was immunoSEQ multiplex PCR, and TCRdb's table has in-frame clones only and misses some. The profile shows about 130,000 clones, roughly 82% of them singletons. Sequenced here: PBMCs, sampled around atezolizumab (anti-PD-L1) treatment. The source of these receptors is a man aged 45 to 65 with urothelial cancer. Each CDR3 is given with its conserved first and last residue. Fields, in order: clone size, D gene, J gene, V gene, CDR3 protein, CDR3 DNA. The D gene is left open where the match is weak. Clone size is not always given. Where it is, it says once, few, many or a class for expanded clones.

>once|-|TRBJ1-4|TRBV2
CASSGGQGSEKLFF
TGTGCCAGCAGTGGGGGGCAGGGTAGTGAAAAACTGTTTTTT
>-|-|TRBJ2-5|TRBV2
CASSESGRSLEYF
TGTGCCAGCAGTGAATCCGGCCGTAGCTTGGAGTACTTC
>-|TRBD2|TRBJ2-2|TRBV28
CASRSAGGLNTGELFF
TGTGCCAGCAGAAGTGCGGGGGGATTGAACACCGGGGAGCTGTTTTTT
>-|TRBD2|TRBJ2-4|TRBV9
CASSPGGGLAKNIQYF
TGTGCCAGCAGCCCCGGGGGGGGCCTAGCCAAAAACATTCAGTACTTC
>-|TRBD2|TRBJ2-7|TRBV14
CASSLGGAGGQGEQYF
TGTGCCAGCAGCCTCGGCGGGGCGGGAGGGCAGGGCGAGCAGTACTTC
>-|TRBD2|TRBJ2-3|TRBV28
CASSLFPAKGLAVRTDTQYF
TGTGCCAGCAGTTTATTTCCAGCCAAGGGACTAGCGGTACGCACAGATACGCAGTATTTT
>once|-|TRBJ2-1|TRBV11-2
CASSLPPKLHEQFF
TGTGCCAGCAGCTTGCCTCCCAAGCTCCATGAGCAGTTCTTC
>-|-|TRBJ2-5|TRBV6-7
CASSYSSEGVKTQYF
TGTGCCAGCAGTTACTCGAGCGAAGGGGTAAAGACCCAGTACTTC
>-|-|TRBJ2-7|TRBV28
CASSRVSGGLYEQYF
TGTGCCAGCAGTCGCGTTTCTGGTGGACTCTACGAGCAGTACTTC
>once|TRBD2|TRBJ2-1|TRBV19
CASSISGLATNEQFF
TGTGCCAGTAGTATTTCGGGACTAGCGACTAATGAGCAGTTCTTC
>-|-|TRBJ1-1|TRBV30
CAWRKAGNTEAFF
TGTGCCTGGAGGAAAGCAGGGAACACTGAAGCTTTCTTT
>-|-|TRBJ1-2|TRBV15
CATSRDASSYGYTF
TGTGCCACCAGCAGAGACGCGAGCTCTTATGGCTACACCTTC
>-|-|TRBJ2-1|TRBV29-1
CSVLQGTYNEQFF
TGCAGCGTCTTACAGGGAACCTACAATGAGCAGTTCTTC
>-|TRBD1|TRBJ2-5|TRBV29-1
CSVEGTGVETQYF
TGCAGCGTTGAGGGGACAGGGGTTGAGACCCAGTACTTC
>-|TRBD1|TRBJ1-2|TRBV4-1
CASSQEPGGVTGGYTF
TGCGCCAGCAGCCAAGAACCAGGGGGCGTTACGGGTGGCTACACCTTC
>-|-|TRBJ1-2|TRBV2
CASSEARRFYGYTF
TGTGCCAGCAGTGAAGCGCGTCGGTTCTATGGCTACACCTTC
>few|-|TRBJ2-1|TRBV12-1
CASSPPPQRDSVFNEQFF
TGTGCCAGCAGCCCCCCCCCACAAAGGGACTCTGTTTTCAATGAGCAGTTCTTC
>-|TRBD1|TRBJ1-5|TRBV7-2
CASSLAGGSQPQHF
TGTGCCAGCAGCTTAGCAGGGGGCAGTCAGCCCCAGCATTTT
>-|-|TRBJ1-5|TRBV6-5
CASSNSGVGGNQPQHF
TGTGCCAGCAGTAACTCAGGGGTTGGGGGCAATCAGCCCCAGCATTTT
>-|-|TRBJ2-6|TRBV6-5
CASSLLASGANVLTF
TGTGCCAGCAGTCTTTTGGCCTCTGGGGCCAACGTCCTGACTTTC
>-|-|TRBJ1-6|TRBV19
CASSMGGMGRSPLHF
TGTGCCAGTAGTATGGGAGGAATGGGGCGTTCACCCCTCCACTTT
>-|-|TRBJ2-7|TRBV7-6
CASSDRPSSYEQYF
TGTGCCAGCAGCGACAGGCCGAGCTCCTACGAGCAGTACTTC
>once|TRBD1|TRBJ1-6|TRBV28
CASSLRDRVNSPLHF
TGTGCCAGCAGTTTACGGGACAGAGTTAATTCACCCCTCCACTTT
>-|TRBD1|TRBJ1-6|TRBV4-2
CASSASGQGYNSPLHF
TGTGCCAGCAGCGCCAGTGGACAGGGTTATAATTCACCCCTCCACTTT
>-|-|TRBJ2-7|TRBV20-1
CSARQGNEQYF
TGCAGTGCTAGACAGGGCAACGAGCAGTACTTC
>few|-|TRBJ2-2|TRBV2
CASSVSGNTGELFF
TGTGCCAGCAGCGTTTCCGGGAACACCGGGGAGCTGTTTTTT
>once|-|TRBJ2-7|TRBV7-9
CASSLSTTYEQYF
TGTGCCAGCAGCTTATCAACAACCTACGAGCAGTACTTC
>-|TRBD2|TRBJ2-2|TRBV28
CASRWTSGRSGELFF
TGTGCCAGCAGATGGACTAGCGGGAGGAGTGGGGAGCTGTTTTTT
>-|-|TRBJ1-1|TRBV30
CAWSVQAGETEAFF
TGTGCCTGGAGTGTACAGGCAGGGGAGACTGAAGCTTTCTTT
>-|TRBD2|TRBJ2-3|TRBV28
CASSLLLAGGLDTQYF
TGTGCCAGCAGTTTATTGCTAGCGGGAGGGCTGGATACGCAGTATTTT
>-|-|TRBJ2-5|TRBV18
CASDSGNQETQYF
TGTGCCAGCGATAGCGGAAACCAAGAGACCCAGTACTTC
>-|-|TRBJ1-1|TRBV6-1
CASSATGNTEAFF
TGTGCCAGCAGCGCTACAGGAAACACTGAAGCTTTCTTT
>-|-|TRBJ2-5|TRBV6-1
CASSEELLSGYQETQYF
TGTGCCAGCAGTGAAGAACTCCTTAGCGGTTACCAAGAGACCCAGTACTTC
>-|TRBD1|TRBJ1-6|TRBV18
CASSEDRGLLHF
TGTGCCAGCTCAGAGGATAGGGGGCTCCTCCACTTT
>-|TRBD1|TRBJ2-2|TRBV19
CASSRGRGIDTGELFF
TGTGCCAGTAGTAGGGGCAGGGGGATCGACACCGGGGAGCTGTTTTTT
>-|-|TRBJ1-6|TRBV6-4
CASWVSGDSPLHF
TGTGCCAGTTGGGTCTCAGGGGATTCACCCCTCCACTTT
>-|TRBD2|TRBJ2-3|TRBV5-1
CASSLERGRSDTQYF
TGCGCCAGCAGCTTGGAACGCGGGAGATCAGATACGCAGTATTTT
>-|-|TRBJ1-1|TRBV29-1
CSVVPVREAFF
TGCAGCGTTGTACCGGTTAGAGAAGCTTTCTTT
>-|-|TRBJ2-3|TRBV18
CASSPTGVADTQYF
TGTGCCAGCTCACCAACGGGAGTCGCAGATACGCAGTATTTT
>-|TRBD2|TRBJ2-3|TRBV5-1
CASSRGGGRRSTDTQYF
TGCGCCAGCAGCAGGGGTGGCGGGAGGAGGAGCACAGATACGCAGTATTTT
>once|TRBD2|TRBJ2-7|TRBV28
CASSLRLAASSYEQYF
TGTGCCAGCAGTCTCCGACTAGCGGCAAGCTCCTACGAGCAGTACTTC
>-|-|TRBJ1-6|TRBV5-1
CASSLDWGLNSPLHF
TGCGCCAGCAGCTTGGATTGGGGGCTGAATTCACCCCTCCACTTT
>-|TRBD2|TRBJ2-2|TRBV27
CASSLLTSGRDTGELFF
TGTGCCAGCAGTTTACTTACTAGCGGGAGGGACACCGGGGAGCTGTTTTTT
>-|TRBD2|TRBJ2-5|TRBV11-2
CASSPGGGRETQYF
TGTGCCAGCAGCCCAGGCGGCGGGAGGGAGACCCAGTACTTC
>-|TRBD2|TRBJ2-7|TRBV7-9
CASSLSRLAGLPPYEQYF
TGTGCCAGCAGCTTATCGAGACTAGCGGGACTTCCACCCTACGAGCAGTACTTC
>-|TRBD1|TRBJ2-7|TRBV27
CASSRRTGPYEQYF
TGTGCCAGCAGTAGAAGGACAGGCCCCTACGAGCAGTACTTC
>once|-|TRBJ2-5|TRBV5-1
CASSLNRGETQYF
TGCGCCAGCAGCTTGAACCGGGGGGAGACCCAGTACTTC
>-|TRBD2|TRBJ2-7|TRBV5-1
CASSLLAGVLGHEQYF
TGCGCCAGCAGCTTGTTAGCGGGAGTGCTAGGCCACGAGCAGTACTTC
>-|-|TRBJ1-5|TRBV20-1
CSAIRGPQHF
TGCAGTGCTATCAGGGGCCCCCAGCATTTT
>-|TRBD1|TRBJ2-7|TRBV2
CASRRRGLNEQYF
TGTGCCAGCAGGCGCAGGGGGCTCAACGAGCAGTACTTC
>-|-|TRBJ1-1|TRBV5-1
CASSLVGAESNTEAFF
TGCGCCAGCAGCTTGGTTGGGGCCGAGTCGAACACTGAAGCTTTCTTT
>-|-|TRBJ2-5|TRBV5-1
CASTPRQGSWPQYF
TGCGCCAGCACCCCGAGGCAGGGATCTTGGCCCCAGTACTTC
>-|-|TRBJ1-2|TRBV6-5
CASSYSRQESNYGYTF
TGTGCCAGCAGTTACTCACGGCAGGAATCTAACTATGGCTACACCTTC
>-|-|TRBJ2-5|TRBV18
CASSATGLETQYF
TGTGCCAGCTCAGCCACAGGGTTGGAGACCCAGTACTTC
>-|-|TRBJ2-3|TRBV25-1
CASSERWGRDLGTQYF
TGTGCCAGCAGTGAAAGATGGGGTCGGGATCTCGGTACGCAGTATTTT
>-|-|TRBJ1-2|TRBV27
CASSTRTTTGGNGYTF
TGTGCCAGCAGTACCCGAACAACCACGGGGGGCAATGGCTACACCTTC